This T cell receptor beta chain was retrieved from a study of shared clonotypes between healthy human individuals. Some clones are missing from TCRdb's copy, which holds only in-frame ones; the method was immunoSEQ multiplex PCR. The sample shows hundreds of thousands of clones, about 92% of them seen only once. Findings and limits, study-wide: For sorted subsets, rarefaction showed incomplete sequencing despite large depth. Owing to a small donor count, the genetic and exposure-history diversity represented was limited. The sole specimen, blood, was sampled, and tissue repertoires likely differ.

Naive CD8 isolation took CD45RO-negative cells positively selected for CCR7 and excluded terminally differentiated effector memory CD45RA+ cells. As regards this clone: Its antigen is unidentified.

The TCR originated in a man aged 25 to 40 in good health. The sample consisted of naive CD8+ T cells sorted from blood.

The CDR3 is CASTPLDSGLNEQFF. The CDR3 DNA reads TGCGCCAGCACCCCGTTAGACTCGGGTTTGAATGAGCAGTTCTTC. This rearrangement joins TRBV5-1 to TRBJ2-1; D call uncertain. The CDR3 length is 15 residues. V was pared by 6 bases and J by 7 bases, with 20 bases between. CDR1 SGHRS and CDR2 YFSETQ come from the germline V gene.